This T cell receptor beta chain was retrieved from a study of beta chain features in type 1 diabetes. As concerns this clone: Its target is unknown.

Since all of the isolated RNA was reverse transcribed, expressed TCRB transcripts were what got sequenced. TCRdb's table, derived via immunoSEQ multiplex PCR, lists solely in-frame clones and lacks some. The sample has 680,000 or so clones; 13% are singletons. Study outcomes and limitations: For patients, the naive, central memory and Treg TCRB repertoires appeared more alike than for healthy donors. Moderate but significant shortening of TCRB CDR3s was recorded in all four CD4+ subsets from Type 1 diabetes patients.

The length of the CDR3 is 15 residues. Germline V CDR1 and CDR2: SGHRS, YFSETQ. V was clipped by 2 bases and J by 2 bases, with 8 bases between them. This clonotype was obtained from a man aged 18 to 29 with type 1 diabetes. The source material was naive CD4+ T cells from blood. The V call is TRBV5-1, the J call TRBJ2-6, with TRBD1 as a possible D gene (5 bases). CDR3 bases: TGCGCCAGCAGCTTCCAGGGAACTGGGGCCAACGTCCTGACTTTC. Translation: CASSFQGTGANVLTF.